This is a list of T cell receptor beta chains from one sample in a study of blood T cell repertoires in COVID-19. The protocol was immunoSEQ multiplex PCR, while the TCRdb copy is restricted to in-frame clones and leaves out a portion. The table shows about 100,000 clones, with about 80% occurring only once. Sequencing was done on a sample of peripheral blood. The receptors shown here come from a man between 65 and 85 years old with active or convalescent COVID-19. Each CDR3 is given with its conserved first and last residue. D genes are given only for firm matches. Rows give clone size only sometimes, using once, few, many, or a class for an expanded clone.

J,D,size,V,CDR3,DNA
TRBJ1-4,.,.,TRBV9,CASSDGLEGVRFKEKLFF,TGTGCCAGCAGCGATGGATTGGAGGGCGTGAGGTTTAAGGAAAAACTGTTTTTT
TRBJ1-1,TRBD1,.,TRBV7-9,CASSLGQMNTEAFF,TGTGCCAGCAGCTTGGGACAGATGAACACTGAAGCTTTCTTT
TRBJ2-2,.,.,TRBV27,CASSLTRQTTGELFF,TGTGCCAGCAGTTTAACAAGACAAACTACCGGGGAGCTGTTTTTT
TRBJ2-1,TRBD2,.,TRBV6-6,CASSRRAGLAGGSSYNEQFF,TGTGCCAGCAGCCGGAGGGCGGGACTAGCGGGAGGTAGCTCCTACAATGAGCAGTTCTTC
TRBJ2-3,.,.,TRBV7-3,CASSSSRLADTQYF,TGTGCCAGCAGCTCGTCCCGACTAGCAGATACGCAGTATTTT
TRBJ1-2,.,.,TRBV6-2/TRBV6-3,CASSYSTRRTGYTF,TGTGCCAGCAGTTACTCGACCAGGCGAACGGGCTACACCTTC
TRBJ1-5,TRBD1,.,TRBV6-1,CASSERGGGTVGNQPQHF,TGTGCCAGCAGTGAACGCGGGGGGGGGACAGTCGGCAATCAGCCCCAGCATTTT
TRBJ2-1,.,.,TRBV13,CASSRTLSGYYNEQFF,TGTGCCAGCAGCAGGACTCTTAGCGGCTACTACAATGAGCAGTTCTTC
TRBJ2-7,.,.,TRBV5-5,CASSLEGQGYEQYF,TGTGCCAGCAGCTTGGAAGGGCAGGGGTACGAGCAGTACTTC
TRBJ1-5,.,.,TRBV28,CASRSGSQPQHF,TGTGCCAGCAGATCCGGGTCACAGCCCCAGCATTTT
TRBJ1-1,.,.,TRBV7-2,CASSPQGMNTEAFF,TGTGCCAGCAGCCCACAGGGTATGAACACTGAAGCTTTCTTT
TRBJ2-5,TRBD2,.,TRBV25-1,CASRHGLAGGHQETQYF,TGTGCCAGCAGACACGGACTAGCGGGGGGGCATCAAGAGACCCAGTACTTC
TRBJ2-7,.,.,TRBV18,CASTQGRSSYEQYF,TGTGCCAGCACCCAGGGGCGTTCAAGCTACGAGCAGTACTTC
TRBJ2-4,.,.,TRBV19,CASRQLAKNIQYF,TGTGCCAGTAGACAGTTAGCCAAAAACATTCAGTACTTC
TRBJ2-7,TRBD1,.,TRBV2,CASMIGTATYEQYF,TGTGCCAGCATGATCGGGACAGCCACCTACGAGCAGTACTTC
TRBJ2-7,.,.,TRBV7-2,CASSLDRTGEQYF,TGTGCCAGCAGCTTAGACCGGACGGGGGAGCAGTACTTC
TRBJ1-3,TRBD1,.,TRBV2,CASSEETGPLSGNTIYF,TGTGCCAGCAGTGAGGAGACAGGGCCCCTCTCTGGAAACACCATATATTTT
TRBJ1-2,TRBD1,.,TRBV28,CASRTPGTGSGYTF,TGTGCCAGCAGGACCCCCGGGACAGGGTCCGGCTACACCTTC
TRBJ1-5,TRBD1,.,TRBV6-2/TRBV6-3,CASSYPHRGYSNQPQHF,TGTGCCAGCAGTTACCCCCACAGGGGCTATAGCAATCAGCCCCAGCATTTT
TRBJ1-1,TRBD1,.,TRBV5-8,CASSPRQGSNTEAFF,TGTGCCAGCAGCCCCCGACAGGGATCGAACACTGAAGCTTTCTTT
TRBJ1-1,.,.,TRBV3-1/TRBV3-2,CASSQTAWETEAFF,TGTGCCAGCAGCCAGACCGCCTGGGAGACTGAAGCTTTCTTT
TRBJ2-1,TRBD2,.,TRBV10-3,CAISNSGRADNEQFF,TGTGCCATCAGTAACAGCGGGAGGGCCGACAATGAGCAGTTCTTC
TRBJ2-7,TRBD2,few,TRBV7-6,CASSLGGGTNYEQYF,TGTGCCAGCAGCTTAGGGGGGGGAACAAACTACGAGCAGTACTTC
TRBJ2-7,TRBD2,.,TRBV3-1/TRBV3-2,CASSQDPGGEQYF,TGTGCCAGCAGCCAAGACCCGGGAGGGGAGCAGTACTTC
TRBJ2-3,TRBD2,.,TRBV24-1,CATSDPPGSGRGDTQYF,TGTGCCACCAGTGATCCCCCCGGTAGCGGGAGGGGAGATACGCAGTATTTT
TRBJ2-2,TRBD1,.,TRBV12-5,CASAHAGGNGELFF,TGTGCTAGTGCCCACGCAGGGGGCAACGGGGAGCTGTTTTTT
TRBJ2-1,TRBD2,.,TRBV4-3,CASSQVGGGNEQFF,TGCGCCAGCAGCCAGGTGGGGGGGGGCAATGAGCAGTTCTTC
TRBJ2-3,.,.,TRBV10-1,CASSDQVADFTDTQYF,TGCGCCAGCAGTGACCAGGTAGCGGATTTCACAGATACGCAGTATTTT
TRBJ2-7,.,.,TRBV20-1,CSASVRIDEQYF,TGCAGTGCTAGTGTTCGTATCGACGAGCAGTACTTC
TRBJ1-4,.,.,TRBV6-2/TRBV6-3,CASSLVRNAILFF,TGTGCCAGCAGTCTAGTCCGCAATGCAATACTGTTTTTT
TRBJ2-2,TRBD1,.,TRBV6-1,CASSETGRGELFF,TGTGCCAGCAGTGAGACAGGGCGGGGGGAGCTGTTTTTT
TRBJ1-6,TRBD1,.,TRBV30,CAWSPRQGGRSYNSPLHF,TGTGCCTGGAGTCCCAGACAGGGGGGACGTTCCTATAATTCACCCCTCCACTTT
TRBJ1-1,.,.,TRBV3-1/TRBV3-2,CASSHAGRQFAEAFF,TGTGCCAGCAGCCACGCGGGACGACAGTTCGCTGAAGCTTTCTTT
TRBJ2-2,TRBD1,.,TRBV5-1,CASSGIQGASGELFF,TGCGCCAGCAGCGGGATACAGGGGGCAAGCGGGGAGCTGTTTTTT
TRBJ1-6,.,.,TRBV11-2,CASSLNGQPRSPLHF,TGTGCCAGCAGCTTAAACGGACAGCCAAGGTCACCCCTCCACTTT
TRBJ1-2,TRBD1,.,TRBV19,CASHDRAANYGYTF,TGTGCCAGTCATGACAGGGCAGCTAACTATGGCTACACCTTC
TRBJ1-3,.,.,TRBV19,CASSADSGNTIYF,TGTGCCAGTAGTGCGGACTCTGGAAACACCATATATTTT
TRBJ2-1,TRBD1,.,TRBV7-9,CASSSHRGRWGNEQFF,TGTGCCAGCAGCTCCCACAGGGGGCGCTGGGGGAATGAGCAGTTCTTC
TRBJ1-5,.,many,TRBV6-2/TRBV6-3,CASSSEGHISYSNQPQHF,TGTGCCAGCAGTTCCGAGGGACACATCTCCTATAGCAATCAGCCCCAGCATTTT
TRBJ1-3,.,.,TRBV7-2,CASSLAAGGGNTIYF,TGTGCCAGCAGCTTAGCGGCGGGGGGTGGAAACACCATATATTTT
TRBJ2-3,TRBD2,.,TRBV5-6,CASSKDRVGTSGIDTQYF,TGTGCCAGCAGCAAGGACAGGGTGGGGACTAGCGGGATAGATACGCAGTATTTT
TRBJ1-2,.,.,TRBV5-8,CASSWGGNYGYTF,TGTGCCAGCAGCTGGGGGGGGAACTATGGCTACACCTTC
TRBJ2-1,TRBD2,.,TRBV4-2,CASSQTSGQYNEQFF,TGTGCCAGCAGCCAAACTAGCGGCCAGTACAATGAGCAGTTCTTC
TRBJ2-1,TRBD2,few,TRBV5-3,CARSLASLAAKSGDEQFF,TGTGCCAGAAGCTTGGCCTCACTAGCGGCAAAAAGCGGGGATGAGCAGTTCTTC
TRBJ2-1,.,.,TRBV7-9,CASSPTSREQFF,TGTGCCAGCAGCCCAACTAGTCGCGAGCAGTTCTTC
TRBJ2-5,.,.,TRBV7-2,CASSFNGGAETQYF,TGTGCCAGCAGCTTTAATGGGGGGGCGGAGACCCAGTACTTC
TRBJ1-5,.,.,TRBV30,CAWSVKGPNTGQPQHF,TGTGCCTGGAGTGTAAAAGGACCCAATACAGGTCAGCCCCAGCATTTT
TRBJ2-5,.,.,TRBV19,CASTGGSETQYF,TGTGCCAGTACCGGAGGGTCAGAGACCCAGTACTTC
TRBJ1-2,.,.,TRBV6-5,CASSYSPAGETYGYTF,TGTGCCAGCAGTTACTCCCCGGCAGGGGAGACCTATGGCTACACCTTC
TRBJ2-7,TRBD1,few,TRBV5-6,CASSLVKTGYTYEQYF,TGTGCCAGCAGCTTGGTGAAGACAGGGTACACCTACGAGCAGTACTTC
TRBJ2-1,.,once,TRBV18,CASSPPGSDEQFF,TGTGCCAGCTCACCACCCGGTTCCGATGAGCAGTTCTTC
TRBJ2-7,TRBD2,.,TRBV5-1,CASSLGLAGVGANYEQYF,TGCGCCAGCAGCCTGGGACTAGCGGGAGTCGGAGCTAACTACGAGCAGTACTTC
TRBJ2-3,TRBD2,.,TRBV28,CASSLFPDTERGQTDTQYF,TGTGCCAGCAGTTTATTCCCGGACACGGAGCGGGGGCAGACAGATACGCAGTATTTT
TRBJ1-4,TRBD1,.,TRBV30,CAWSEGRQGIVKLFF,TGTGCCTGGAGCGAAGGAAGACAGGGGATAGTAAAACTGTTTTTT
TRBJ2-7,TRBD2,.,TRBV3-1/TRBV3-2,CASSQRTSGWEPSYEQYF,TGTGCCAGCAGCCAGAGGACTAGCGGGTGGGAACCCTCCTACGAGCAGTACTTC
TRBJ1-5,TRBD1,.,TRBV12-5,CASGWTGPSYQPQHF,TGTGCTAGTGGTTGGACAGGGCCCTCCTATCAGCCCCAGCATTTT
TRBJ1-5,.,.,TRBV19,CASSISGGQPQHF,TGTGCCAGTAGTATTAGCGGGGGGCAGCCCCAGCATTTT
TRBJ1-2,TRBD1,.,TRBV11-1,CASSSDRVNYGYTF,TGTGCCAGCAGCTCTGACAGGGTTAACTATGGCTACACCTTC
TRBJ1-2,TRBD1,.,TRBV18,CASSPGDRGSGYTF,TGTGCCAGCTCGCCAGGGGACAGGGGCTCAGGCTACACCTTC